This T cell receptor beta chain was recorded in a study of blood T cell repertoires in COVID-19. The assay was immunoSEQ multiplex PCR, and TCRdb's table has in-frame clones only and misses some. The repertoire includes hundreds of thousands of clones, 89% of them detected once, and approximately 2.9% sits in the top ten. Exposed enrollees encountered a COVID-19 case at some point within 2 weeks before study entry. V dropped 6 bases and J dropped 4; count of bases not matched to a gene: 3. The CDR3 covers 13 residues. CDR1 is MDHEN and CDR2 is SYDVKM in the germline V gene. The clonotype was recovered from a woman between 50 and 59 years old who had been exposed to COVID-19. The chain links TRBV28 to TRBJ1-2; 9 bases agree with TRBD1. The sample was PBMCs or T cells enriched from blood (not recorded which). The chain's CDR3 is CASRTGGFYGYTF. The CDR3 coding sequence is TGTGCCAGCAGGACAGGGGGTTTCTATGGCTACACCTTC.